The present T cell receptor beta chain was sequenced within a study of T cell responses to AZD1222 COVID-19 vaccine. The study's findings and limits: Most donors were white British and more were female, and clonal diversity was possibly underestimated. It was only after the peak T cell response that any repertoires were sampled. Reports say nearly half of spike-specific TCRs go after unmutated variant regions.

Germline V gives CDR1 ENHRY, CDR2 SYGVKD. CDR3 length: 14 residues. The ends lost 6 bases at V and 4 bases at J; junction bases unmatched: 6. Profiling relied on immunoSEQ multiplex PCR, and the TCRdb table lists in-frame clones only, not all of them. Of 140,000 to 150,000 clones detected, more than 80% appear once; the ten largest clones hold approximately 1.5%. Points on this clone: What it binds is unknown.

The sample here was peripheral blood, taken on day 0 of AZD1222 vaccination. The TCR originated in an adult in good health. This chain links TRBV10-3 with TRBJ1-3; 7 bases align to TRBD1. Here the CDR3 DNA reads TGTGCCATCAGGGGACAGCTCGGAGGAAACACCATATATTTT. Translated, it gives CAIRGQLGGNTIYF.